Listed below are T cell receptor beta chains from one sample, sequenced in a study of blood T cell repertoires in COVID-19. Clones were sequenced by immunoSEQ multiplex PCR, and TCRdb holds only the in-frame ones, with some missing. The sample consists of nearly 250,000 clones, approximately 85% of them appearing once. Sequencing was performed on peripheral blood. Receptor source: a woman of 80 years or more with COVID-19, enrolled during active disease. Each CDR3 is given with its conserved first and last residue. A D gene is named only where the DNA matches it firmly. Size is stated for part of the rows, as once, few or many counts, or as a class when the clone is expanded.

D gene: TRBD1; J gene: TRBJ1-3; CDR3 length: 15; V gene: TRBV5-1; clone size: once; CDR3 protein: CASSPRTGGLNTIYF; CDR3 DNA: TGCGCCAGCAGCCCACGGACAGGGGGCTTAAACACCATATATTTT
D gene: NA; J gene: TRBJ1-6; CDR3 length: 14; V gene: TRBV27; clone size: NA; CDR3 protein: CASSFQQGNSPLHF; CDR3 DNA: TGTGCCAGCAGTTTCCAGCAGGGAAATTCACCCCTCCACTTT
D gene: TRBD1; J gene: TRBJ1-2; CDR3 length: 15; V gene: TRBV10-3; clone size: NA; CDR3 protein: CAISERDRGLYGYTF; CDR3 DNA: TGTGCCATCAGTGAGAGGGACAGGGGGCTCTATGGCTACACCTTC
D gene: NA; J gene: TRBJ1-2; CDR3 length: 13; V gene: TRBV18; clone size: NA; CDR3 protein: CASSPQGIDGYTF; CDR3 DNA: TGTGCCAGCTCACCTCAGGGGATTGATGGCTACACCTTC
D gene: TRBD1; J gene: TRBJ1-1; CDR3 length: 15; V gene: TRBV6-5; clone size: NA; CDR3 protein: CASRFRTGGRTEAFF; CDR3 DNA: TGTGCCAGCAGATTTAGGACAGGGGGTCGGACTGAAGCTTTCTTT
D gene: TRBD2; J gene: TRBJ2-3; CDR3 length: 17; V gene: TRBV28; clone size: NA; CDR3 protein: CASSVLAGVPNTDTQYF; CDR3 DNA: TGTGCCAGCAGTGTTCTAGCGGGGGTTCCCAACACAGATACGCAGTATTTT
D gene: NA; J gene: TRBJ1-5; CDR3 length: 13; V gene: TRBV21-1; clone size: few; CDR3 protein: CASPGQPWQPQHF; CDR3 DNA: TGTGCCAGCCCTGGACAGCCGTGGCAGCCCCAGCATTTT
D gene: TRBD2; J gene: TRBJ2-3; CDR3 length: 17; V gene: TRBV15; clone size: NA; CDR3 protein: CATSRDMTGGITDTQYF; CDR3 DNA: TGTGCCACCAGCAGAGATATGACGGGGGGGATCACAGATACGCAGTATTTT
D gene: NA; J gene: TRBJ1-5; CDR3 length: 14; V gene: TRBV7-2; clone size: NA; CDR3 protein: CASSLEDSRQPQHF; CDR3 DNA: TGTGCCAGCAGCTTAGAGGACAGTCGACAGCCCCAGCATTTT
D gene: NA; J gene: TRBJ2-7; CDR3 length: 14; V gene: TRBV28; clone size: NA; CDR3 protein: CASSLDGQIHEQYF; CDR3 DNA: TGTGCCAGCAGTTTGGATGGACAGATCCACGAGCAGTACTTC
D gene: NA; J gene: TRBJ2-7; CDR3 length: 15; V gene: TRBV28; clone size: NA; CDR3 protein: CASSLVGEGSYEQYF; CDR3 DNA: TGTGCCAGCAGTTTGGTAGGCGAGGGATCCTACGAGCAGTACTTC
D gene: NA; J gene: TRBJ1-2; CDR3 length: 15; V gene: TRBV15; clone size: NA; CDR3 protein: CATSSQTGGRYGYTF; CDR3 DNA: TGTGCCACCAGCAGCCAGACAGGAGGTCGGTATGGCTACACCTTC
D gene: NA; J gene: TRBJ2-6; CDR3 length: 17; V gene: TRBV18; clone size: NA; CDR3 protein: CASSPGGRDAGANVLTF; CDR3 DNA: TGTGCCAGCTCACCCGGAGGAAGAGACGCTGGGGCCAACGTCCTGACTTTC
D gene: NA; J gene: TRBJ1-2; CDR3 length: 12; V gene: TRBV30; clone size: NA; CDR3 protein: CAWIRAYYGYTF; CDR3 DNA: TGTGCCTGGATCAGGGCTTACTATGGCTACACCTTC
D gene: NA; J gene: TRBJ1-3; CDR3 length: 16; V gene: TRBV7-2; clone size: NA; CDR3 protein: CASSLGPLTAGNTIYF; CDR3 DNA: TGTGCCAGCAGCTTAGGGCCCCTGACAGCCGGAAACACCATATATTTT
D gene: NA; J gene: TRBJ1-6; CDR3 length: 15; V gene: TRBV30; clone size: NA; CDR3 protein: CAWTRRGGTNSPLHF; CDR3 DNA: TGTGCCTGGACTCGCCGGGGGGGTACCAATTCACCCCTCCACTTT
D gene: NA; J gene: TRBJ1-1; CDR3 length: 13; V gene: TRBV2; clone size: NA; CDR3 protein: CASSYDGRGEAFF; CDR3 DNA: TGTGCCAGCAGCTACGACGGGAGGGGTGAAGCTTTCTTT
D gene: TRBD2; J gene: TRBJ2-1; CDR3 length: 16; V gene: TRBV4-2; clone size: NA; CDR3 protein: CASSQDLAGGYNEQFF; CDR3 DNA: TGTGCCAGCAGCCAAGATCTAGCGGGGGGTTACAATGAGCAGTTCTTC
D gene: NA; J gene: TRBJ2-1; CDR3 length: 15; V gene: TRBV5-1; clone size: NA; CDR3 protein: CASSFRGLSYNEQFF; CDR3 DNA: TGCGCCAGCAGCTTTCGCGGGCTCAGCTACAATGAGCAGTTCTTC
D gene: TRBD1; J gene: TRBJ1-6; CDR3 length: 15; V gene: TRBV9; clone size: few; CDR3 protein: CASSAGGTGVSPLHF; CDR3 DNA: TGTGCCAGCAGCGCCGGGGGGACAGGGGTTTCACCCCTCCACTTT